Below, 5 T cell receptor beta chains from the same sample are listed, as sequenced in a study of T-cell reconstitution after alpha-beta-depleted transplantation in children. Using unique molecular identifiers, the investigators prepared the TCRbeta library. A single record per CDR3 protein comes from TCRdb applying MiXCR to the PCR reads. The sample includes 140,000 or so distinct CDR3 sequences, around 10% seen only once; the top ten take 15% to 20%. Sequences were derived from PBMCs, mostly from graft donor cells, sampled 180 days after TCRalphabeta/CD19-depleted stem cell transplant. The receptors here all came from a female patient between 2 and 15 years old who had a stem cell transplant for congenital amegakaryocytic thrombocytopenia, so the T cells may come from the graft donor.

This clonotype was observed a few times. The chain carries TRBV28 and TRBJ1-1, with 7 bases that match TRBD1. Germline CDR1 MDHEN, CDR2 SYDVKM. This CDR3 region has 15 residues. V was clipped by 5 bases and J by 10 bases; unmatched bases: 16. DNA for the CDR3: TGTGCCAGCAGTCCCCCCTCGGACAGGCCCCTACCAGCTTTCTTT. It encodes CASSPPSDRPLPAFF.

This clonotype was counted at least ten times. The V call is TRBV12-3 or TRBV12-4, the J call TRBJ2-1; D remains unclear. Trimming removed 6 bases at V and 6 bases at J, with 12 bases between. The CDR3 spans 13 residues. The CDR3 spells CASSLSGRNEQFF. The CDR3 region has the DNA TGTGCCAGCAGCCTAAGTGGACGCAATGAGCAGTTCTTC.

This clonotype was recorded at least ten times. CDR3 amino acids: CSASPGIQDTQYF. The CDR3 DNA sequence: TGCAGTGCTTCCCCCGGAATACAGGATACGCAGTATTTT. V and J are TRBV20-1 and TRBJ2-3, with D hard to call. V was shortened by 5 bases and J by 6 bases, with 15 bases between the two germline ends. The CDR3 consists of 13 residues. The germline CDR1 and CDR2 sequences are DFQATT and SNEGSKA (reference sequence).

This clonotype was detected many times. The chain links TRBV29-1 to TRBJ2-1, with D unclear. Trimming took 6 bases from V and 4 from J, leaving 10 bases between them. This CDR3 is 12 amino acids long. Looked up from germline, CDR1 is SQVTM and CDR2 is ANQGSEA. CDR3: CSVKDWYNEQFF. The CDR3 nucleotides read TGCAGCGTCAAAGACTGGTACAATGAGCAGTTCTTC.

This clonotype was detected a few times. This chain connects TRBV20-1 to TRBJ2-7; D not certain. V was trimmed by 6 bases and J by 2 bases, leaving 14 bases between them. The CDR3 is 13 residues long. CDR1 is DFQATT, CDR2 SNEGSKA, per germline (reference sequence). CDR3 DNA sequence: TGCAGTGCCTCCGAGGACGTAACCTACGAGCAGTACTTC. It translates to CSASEDVTYEQYF.